This TCR beta chain comes out of a study of cytomegalovirus exposure and HLA in healthy donors. Study-wide results and limits: Cytomegalovirus association was listed for about 180 TCR beta chains. Reportedly, diagnosis of cytomegalovirus status by the classifier showed high specificity and sensitivity. The tendency of first-cohort TCR clusters to co-occur in the 120 or so validation repertoires emerged from a later analysis.

The donors were in the roughly 130-subject validation cohort; that cohort was separate from the roughly 660-subject first cohort. With respect to this clone: Its target is unknown.

Method: immunoSEQ multiplex PCR; TCRdb's copy keeps in-frame clones and lacks some. Counted here are approximately 44,000 clones, 88% occurring once; the ten biggest clones make up less than 7%. This CDR3 region has 14 residues. The germline V gene encodes CDR1 SGHRS and CDR2 YFSETQ. Trimming cost V 1 base and J 6 bases, with 13 bases left between them. The sample comprised PBMCs. The genes are TRBV5-1 and TRBJ1-1, with D possibly matching TRBD1 (5 bases). The origin of this receptor is a woman aged 25 to 45 in good health and CMV-seronegative. CDR3 sequence reads: CASSLRQGEAEAFF. The DNA of the CDR3 is TGCGCCAGCAGCTTGCGTCAGGGTGAGGCTGAAGCTTTCTTT.